This TCR beta chain was recovered during a study of T cells in narcolepsy. Study observations and caveats: Autoreactive HCRT-specific and TRIB2-specific clonotypes were marked in same-patient CSF-versus-blood CD4+ comparisons. Reportedly, autoreactive clonotypes were serially detected in patients' blood but not controls'.

With regard to this clone: Its antigen is unknown.

Data came from immunoSEQ multiplex PCR; TCRdb stores just in-frame clones and leaves some out. This sample has under 35,000 clones, with roughly four fifths found just once. The CDR3 runs 14 residues. Germline assignment: CDR1 GTSNPN and CDR2 SVGIG (reference sequence). V dropped 2 bases and J dropped 5; count of bases not matched to a gene: 5. The clonotype comes from a human donor with narcolepsy. The chain recombines TRBV30 with TRBJ1-4; 7 bases line up with TRBD1. What was sequenced was CD45RA- memory CD4+ T cells from PBMCs. The CDR3 DNA is TGTGCCTGGAGTTCTGGACAGGAGAATGAAAAACTGTTTTTT. Its translation is CAWSSGQENEKLFF.